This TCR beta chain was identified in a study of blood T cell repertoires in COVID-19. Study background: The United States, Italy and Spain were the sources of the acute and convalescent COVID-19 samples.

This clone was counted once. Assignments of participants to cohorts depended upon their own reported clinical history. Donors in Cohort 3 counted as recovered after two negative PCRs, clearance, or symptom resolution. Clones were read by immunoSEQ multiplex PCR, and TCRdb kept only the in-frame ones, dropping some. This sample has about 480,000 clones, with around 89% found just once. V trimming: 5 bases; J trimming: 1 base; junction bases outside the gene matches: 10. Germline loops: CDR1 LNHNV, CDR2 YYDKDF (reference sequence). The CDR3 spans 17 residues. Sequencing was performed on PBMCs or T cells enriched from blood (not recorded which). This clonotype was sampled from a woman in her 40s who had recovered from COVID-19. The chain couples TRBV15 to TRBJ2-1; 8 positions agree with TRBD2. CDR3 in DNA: TGTGCCACCAGCGGAAGAGCGGGAGTAGGTTCCTACAATGAGCAGTTCTTC. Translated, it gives CATSGRAGVGSYNEQFF. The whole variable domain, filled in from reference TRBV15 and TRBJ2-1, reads DAMVIQNPRYQVTQFGKPVTLSCSQTLNHNVMYWYQQKSSQAPKLLFHYYDKDFNNEADTPDNFQSRRPNTSFCFLDIRSPGLGDTAMYLCATSGRAGVGSYNEQFFGPGTRLTVL.